This TCR beta chain was identified in a study of neurological immune-mediated disorders. Notes on the study in general: The study found no CDR3 amino acid sequences shared by expanded clones across subjects, suggesting private repertoires in all groups. The multiple sclerosis repertoire cluster was not associated with any clinical or MRI feature, with the authors stating that larger cohorts are needed.

The cDNA came from 5'RACE with 10-nucleotide random UMIs. TCRdb re-called the 5' RACE reads through MiXCR, storing one row per CDR3 protein. The sample gives 35,000 or so distinct CDR3 sequences, about 3.2% of which show up once; around 8% is in the top ten. The CDR3 totals 13 residues. Germline trimming cut 3 bases from V and 5 bases from J; bases unmatched to any gene: 0. Germline CDR1 SGHRS, CDR2 YFSETQ. Time point given: longitudinal time-point 1 (baseline). The table lists this clonotype with many counts. The antigen remains undetermined. The sequencing sample was made of PBMCs. The chain is built from TRBV5-1 and TRBJ1-1; 11 bases fit TRBD1. The receptor was derived from a woman in her sixties with multiple sclerosis. The CDR3 is CASSWDRGTEAFF. The DNA for the CDR3 is TGCGCCAGCAGCTGGGACAGGGGGACTGAAGCTTTCTTT.